The TCR beta chain described here comes from a study of response to subunit inactivated influenza vaccine. This clonotype showed up just a few times. Antigen unknown. The V gene lost 8 bases and the J gene lost 1 base, with 14 bases spanning the gap. CDR1 and CDR2 (germline): ENHRY, SYGVKD. This CDR3 comprises 14 residues. General study points: Authors suggested seasonal influenza vaccinations each recruit few new T cells.

One entry per CDR3 protein, called by TCRdb with MiXCR from the RT-PCR reads. This table has about 570,000 distinct CDR3 sequences, around 10% appearing once. The same sample was also studied in work on T cells expressing NK-cell markers. That paper notes: TCR beta cDNA was generated via 5'RACE template switching incorporating UMIs.

This clonotype was obtained from a man aged 50 to 60 who received an inactivated influenza vaccine. The specimen comprised PBMCs from blood, sampled on the day of vaccination. The rearrangement uses TRBV10-3 and TRBJ2-5; weak D call: TRBD1 (5 bases). CDR3 in DNA: TGTGCCATCCAGGCTCGACAGTCCCAAGAGACCCAGTACTTC. Its translation: CAIQARQSQETQYF.